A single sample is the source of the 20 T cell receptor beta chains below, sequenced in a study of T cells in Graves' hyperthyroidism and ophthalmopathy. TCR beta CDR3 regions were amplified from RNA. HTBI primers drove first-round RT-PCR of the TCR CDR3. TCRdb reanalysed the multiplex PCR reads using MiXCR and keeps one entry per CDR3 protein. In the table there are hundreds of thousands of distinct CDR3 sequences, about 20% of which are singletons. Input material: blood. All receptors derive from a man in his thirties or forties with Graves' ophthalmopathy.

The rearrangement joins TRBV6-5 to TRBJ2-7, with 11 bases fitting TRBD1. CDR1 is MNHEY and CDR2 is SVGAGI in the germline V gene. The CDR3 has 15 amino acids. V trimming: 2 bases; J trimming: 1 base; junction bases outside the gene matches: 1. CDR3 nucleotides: TGTGCCAGCAGTTACGGGACAGGGGGTTCCTACGAGCAGTACTTC. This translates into CASSYGTGGSYEQYF.

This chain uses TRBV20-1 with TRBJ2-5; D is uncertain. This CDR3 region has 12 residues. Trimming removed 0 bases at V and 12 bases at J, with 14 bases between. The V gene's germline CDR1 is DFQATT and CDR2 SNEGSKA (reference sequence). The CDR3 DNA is TGCAGTGCTAGAGATAGAGGTTCGGTGGAGTACTTC. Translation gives CSARDRGSVEYF.

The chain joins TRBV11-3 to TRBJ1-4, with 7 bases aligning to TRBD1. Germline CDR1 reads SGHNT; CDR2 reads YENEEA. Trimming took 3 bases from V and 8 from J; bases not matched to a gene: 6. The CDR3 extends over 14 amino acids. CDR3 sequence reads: CASSFTGVQEKLFF. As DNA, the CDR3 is TGTGCCAGCAGCTTTACAGGGGTTCAGGAAAAACTGTTTTTT.

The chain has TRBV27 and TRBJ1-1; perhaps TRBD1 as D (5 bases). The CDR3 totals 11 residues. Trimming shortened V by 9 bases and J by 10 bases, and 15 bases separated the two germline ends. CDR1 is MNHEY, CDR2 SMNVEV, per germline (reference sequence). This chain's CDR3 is CASWTPYGAFF. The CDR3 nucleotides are TGTGCCAGTTGGACACCGTACGGAGCTTTCTTT.

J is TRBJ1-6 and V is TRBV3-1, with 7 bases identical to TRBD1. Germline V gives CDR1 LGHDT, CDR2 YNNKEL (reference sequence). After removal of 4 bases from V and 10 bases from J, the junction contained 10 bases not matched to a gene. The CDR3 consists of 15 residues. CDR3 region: CASSRQTGQGSPLHF. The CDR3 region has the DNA TGTGCCAGCAGCCGCCAGACAGGGCAGGGATCACCCCTCCACTTT.

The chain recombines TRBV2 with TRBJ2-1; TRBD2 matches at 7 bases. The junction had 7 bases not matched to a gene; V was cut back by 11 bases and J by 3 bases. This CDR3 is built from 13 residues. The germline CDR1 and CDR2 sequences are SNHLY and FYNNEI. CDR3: CAVRASGYNEQFF. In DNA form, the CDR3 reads TGTGCCGTTCGGGCTAGCGGCTACAATGAGCAGTTCTTC. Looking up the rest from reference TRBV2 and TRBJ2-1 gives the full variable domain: EPEVTQTPSHQVTQMGQEVILRCVPISNHLYFYWYRQILGQKVEFLVSFYNNEISEKSEIFDDQFSVERPDGSNFTLKIRSTKLEDSAMYFCAVRASGYNEQFFGPGTRLTVL.

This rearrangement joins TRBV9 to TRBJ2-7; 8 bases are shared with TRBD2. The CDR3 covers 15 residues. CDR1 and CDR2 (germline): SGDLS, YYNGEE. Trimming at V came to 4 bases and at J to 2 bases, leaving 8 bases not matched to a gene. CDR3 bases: TGTGCCAGCAGCTACGGAACTAGCGGAGCCTACGAGCAGTACTTC. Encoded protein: CASSYGTSGAYEQYF. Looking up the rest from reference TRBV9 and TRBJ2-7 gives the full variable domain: DSGVTQTPKHLITATGQRVTLRCSPRSGDLSVYWYQQSLDQGLQFLIQYYNGEERAKGNILERFSAQQFPDLHSELNLSSLELGDSALYFCASSYGTSGAYEQYFGPGTRLTVT.

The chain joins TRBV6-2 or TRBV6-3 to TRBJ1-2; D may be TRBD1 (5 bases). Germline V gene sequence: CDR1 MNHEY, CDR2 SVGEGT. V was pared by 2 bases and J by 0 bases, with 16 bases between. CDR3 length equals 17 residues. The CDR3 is CASSYPMEGAANYGYTF. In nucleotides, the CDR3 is TGTGCCAGCAGTTACCCCATGGAAGGGGCAGCTAACTATGGCTACACCTTC.

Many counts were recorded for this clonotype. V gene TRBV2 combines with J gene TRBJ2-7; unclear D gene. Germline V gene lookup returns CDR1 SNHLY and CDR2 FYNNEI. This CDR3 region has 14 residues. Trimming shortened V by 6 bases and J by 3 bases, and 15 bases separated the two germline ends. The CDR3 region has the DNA TGTGCCAGCAGCCCAGACGGAAGCCGCTACGAGCAGTACTTC. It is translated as CASSPDGSRYEQYF.

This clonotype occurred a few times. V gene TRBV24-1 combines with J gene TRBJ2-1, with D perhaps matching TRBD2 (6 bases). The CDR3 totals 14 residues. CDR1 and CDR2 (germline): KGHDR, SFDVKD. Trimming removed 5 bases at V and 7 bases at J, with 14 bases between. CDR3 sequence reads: CATSVGEGRNEQFF. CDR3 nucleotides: TGTGCCACCAGTGTCGGAGAAGGGAGGAATGAGCAGTTCTTC.

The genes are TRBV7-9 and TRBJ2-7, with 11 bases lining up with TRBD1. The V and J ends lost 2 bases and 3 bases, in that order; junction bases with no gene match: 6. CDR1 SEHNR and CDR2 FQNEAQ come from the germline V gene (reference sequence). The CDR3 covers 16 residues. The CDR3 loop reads CASSLRLGTGGYEQYF. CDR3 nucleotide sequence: TGTGCCAGCAGCTTACGCTTAGGGACAGGGGGCTACGAGCAGTACTTC.

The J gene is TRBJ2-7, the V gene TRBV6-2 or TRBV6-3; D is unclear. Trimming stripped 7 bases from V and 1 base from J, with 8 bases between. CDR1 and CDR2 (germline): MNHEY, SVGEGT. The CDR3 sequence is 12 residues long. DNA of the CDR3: TGTGCCAGCAAAAGGGTTTCCTACGAGCAGTACTTC. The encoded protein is CASKRVSYEQYF.

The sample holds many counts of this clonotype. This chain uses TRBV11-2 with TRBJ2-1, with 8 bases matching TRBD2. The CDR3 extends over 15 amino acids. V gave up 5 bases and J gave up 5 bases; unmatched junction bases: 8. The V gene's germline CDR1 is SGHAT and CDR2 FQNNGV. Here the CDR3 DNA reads TGTGCCAGCAGCCCCGGGACTAGGGTCCACAATGAGCAGTTCTTC. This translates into CASSPGTRVHNEQFF.

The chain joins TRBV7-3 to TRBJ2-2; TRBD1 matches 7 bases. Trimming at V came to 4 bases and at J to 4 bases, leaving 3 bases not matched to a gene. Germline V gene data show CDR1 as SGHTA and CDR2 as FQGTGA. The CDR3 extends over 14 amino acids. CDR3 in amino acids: CASSSTGPTGELFF. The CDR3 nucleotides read TGTGCCAGCAGCTCGACAGGGCCCACCGGGGAGCTGTTTTTT.

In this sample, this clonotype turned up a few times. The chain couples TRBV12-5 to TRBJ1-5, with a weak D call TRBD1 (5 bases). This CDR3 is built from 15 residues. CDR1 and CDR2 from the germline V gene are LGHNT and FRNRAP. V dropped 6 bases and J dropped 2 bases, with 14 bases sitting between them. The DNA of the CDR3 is TGTGCTAGTGGCCAGACAGAATCGGGCAATCAGCCCCAGCATTTT. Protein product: CASGQTESGNQPQHF.

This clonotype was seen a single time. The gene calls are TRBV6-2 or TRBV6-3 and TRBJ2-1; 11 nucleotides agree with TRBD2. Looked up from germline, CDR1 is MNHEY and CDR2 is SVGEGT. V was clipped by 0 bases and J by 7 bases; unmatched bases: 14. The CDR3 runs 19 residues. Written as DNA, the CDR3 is TGTGCCAGCAGTTACTCGATCCGTGGTACTAGCGGGAGCCGAAATGAGCAGTTCTTC. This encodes CASSYSIRGTSGSRNEQFF.

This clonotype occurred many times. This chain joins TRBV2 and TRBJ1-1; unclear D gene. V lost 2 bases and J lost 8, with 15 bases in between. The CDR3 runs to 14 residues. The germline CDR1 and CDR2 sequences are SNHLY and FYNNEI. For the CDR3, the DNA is TGTGCCAGCAGTGAAATGGCCACAAATGGAGAAGCTTTCTTT. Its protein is CASSEMATNGEAFF. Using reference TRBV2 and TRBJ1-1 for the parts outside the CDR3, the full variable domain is EPEVTQTPSHQVTQMGQEVILRCVPISNHLYFYWYRQILGQKVEFLVSFYNNEISEKSEIFDDQFSVERPDGSNFTLKIRSTKLEDSAMYFCASSEMATNGEAFFGQGTRLTVV.

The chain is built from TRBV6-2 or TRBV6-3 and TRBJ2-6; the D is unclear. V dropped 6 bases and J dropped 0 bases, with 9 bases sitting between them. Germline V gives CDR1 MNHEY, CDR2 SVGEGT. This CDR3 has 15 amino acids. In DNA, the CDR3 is TGTGCCAGCAGCCCCCAGGCCTCTGGGGCCAACGTCCTGACTTTC. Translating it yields CASSPQASGANVLTF.

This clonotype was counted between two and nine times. The CDR3 sequence: CATSDLDESSYNEQFF. CDR3 sequence (DNA): TGTGCCACCAGTGATTTAGACGAGAGCTCCTACAATGAGCAGTTCTTC. The rearrangement joins TRBV24-1 to TRBJ2-1; D uncertain. V was cut by 1 base and J by 0 bases, with 9 bases left in between. This CDR3 is 16 amino acids long. CDR1 is KGHDR, CDR2 SFDVKD, per germline.

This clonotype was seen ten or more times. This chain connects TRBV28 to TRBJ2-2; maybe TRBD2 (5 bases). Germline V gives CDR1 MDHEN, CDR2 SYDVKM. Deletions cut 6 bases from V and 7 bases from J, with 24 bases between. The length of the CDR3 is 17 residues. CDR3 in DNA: TGTGCCAGCAGAATAGCGAGTGGAGGTGGGCATGACGGGGAGCTGTTTTTT. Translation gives CASRIASGGGHDGELFF.